Listed here are 25 T cell receptor beta chains from one sample, sequenced in a study of response to subunit inactivated influenza vaccine. TCRdb ran MiXCR on the RT-PCR reads and lists one entry per CDR3 protein. The table records 530,000 or so distinct CDR3 sequences, 12% of them present only once. The specimen was PBMCs from blood, collected on the day of vaccination. These receptors all stem from a man between 45 and 60 years old who received an inactivated influenza vaccine.

This clonotype appeared a few times. The chain recombines TRBV20-1 with TRBJ2-2; 8 bases fit TRBD2. The CDR3 covers 14 residues. CDR1 DFQATT and CDR2 SNEGSKA come from the germline V gene (reference sequence). Trimming cost V 3 bases and J 6 bases; bases outside gene matches: 6. The CDR3 bases are TGCAGTGCTAGCGGGAGGGCCGAGGCCGGGGAGCTGTTTTTT. It translates to CSASGRAEAGELFF.

This clonotype was recorded a few times. The chain links TRBV30 to TRBJ2-1; D is ambiguous. V was clipped by 0 bases and J by 0 bases, with 9 bases between them. In germline, CDR1 is GTSNPN, CDR2 SVGIG (reference sequence). This CDR3 region has 15 residues. The chain's CDR3 is CAWSVGFSSYNEQFF. The CDR3 DNA reads TGTGCCTGGAGTGTAGGTTTTAGCTCCTACAATGAGCAGTTCTTC.

This clonotype was detected only a few times. The V gene is TRBV3-1, the J gene TRBJ2-1; 9 nucleotides match TRBD2. V lost 4 bases, J lost 6 bases, and 13 bases stayed unmatched. The CDR3 sequence is 17 residues long. The germline V gene has CDR1 LGHDT and CDR2 YNNKEL (reference sequence). CDR3 amino acids: CASSPLAGPAQPNEQFF. The CDR3 DNA is TGTGCCAGCAGCCCCCTAGCGGGGCCCGCCCAACCCAATGAGCAGTTCTTC.

This clonotype was counted between two and nine times. The J gene is TRBJ2-7, the V gene TRBV4-2; 10 positions match TRBD1. V trimming: 3 bases; J trimming: 5 bases; junction bases outside the gene matches: 7. The CDR3 consists of 15 residues. The germline V gene encodes CDR1 LGHNA and CDR2 YNFKEQ. The CDR3 bases are TGTGCCAGCAGCCATCGCGGACAGGGGGAACACGAGCAGTACTTC. The encoded protein is CASSHRGQGEHEQYF.

The table lists this clonotype with a few counts. The CDR3 here is CSARVTGNQETQYF. CDR3 nucleotide sequence: TGCAGTGCTAGAGTGACAGGAAACCAAGAGACCCAGTACTTC. The chain employs TRBV20-1 and TRBJ2-5, with D possibly TRBD1 on 6 matching bases. The CDR3 covers 14 residues. From germline, CDR1 is DFQATT and CDR2 SNEGSKA (reference sequence). Trimming pared 1 base from V and 0 bases from J, leaving 9 bases between.

This clonotype has just a few counts. V is TRBV20-1 and J is TRBJ1-2; TRBD1 aligns across 9 bases. V lost 3 bases and J lost 2; bases outside the gene matches: 7. In germline, CDR1 is DFQATT, CDR2 SNEGSKA (reference sequence). This CDR3 is built from 15 residues. The CDR3 DNA reads TGCAGTGCTAGCGACCCCGGGACAGGGAACTATGGCTACACCTTC. This encodes CSASDPGTGNYGYTF.

This clonotype occurred a few times. The rearrangement uses TRBV4-3 and TRBJ2-4; D ambiguous. V dropped 1 base and J dropped 0 bases, with 7 bases sitting between them. This CDR3 has 15 amino acids. Per the germline V gene, CDR1 is LGHNA and CDR2 is YSLEER. CDR3 coding DNA: TGCGCCAGCAGCCAAGGCAATTTAGCCAAAAACATTCAGTACTTC. It translates to CASSQGNLAKNIQYF.

This clonotype was detected only a few times. V and J are TRBV5-1 and TRBJ1-2; D possibly corresponds to TRBD1 (5 bases). This CDR3 spans 14 amino acids. Germline V CDR1 and CDR2: SGHRS, YFSETQ. V lost 5 bases to trimming and J lost 4 bases, with 15 bases between them. This CDR3 reads CASSTTDQFYGYTF. CDR3 sequence (DNA): TGCGCCAGCAGTACGACAGACCAGTTCTATGGCTACACCTTC. Drawing the rest from reference TRBV5-1 and TRBJ1-2, the complete variable domain is KAGVTQTPRYLIKTRGQQVTLSCSPISGHRSVSWYQQTPGQGLQFLFEYFSETQRNKGNFPGRFSGRQFSNSRSEMNVSTLELGDSALYLCASSTTDQFYGYTFGSGTRLTVV.

This clonotype was seen a few times. V usage is TRBV28 and J usage is TRBJ2-1; TRBD2 matches at 9 bases. The ends lost 5 bases at V and 4 bases at J; junction bases unmatched: 6. The CDR3 consists of 15 residues. CDR1 is MDHEN, CDR2 SYDVKM, per germline. This CDR3 is CASSILAGAYNEQFF. The CDR3 nucleotides read TGTGCCAGCAGTATATTAGCGGGAGCGTACAATGAGCAGTTCTTC.

The table lists this clonotype with a few counts. V gene TRBV18 combines with J gene TRBJ2-1; possible D gene TRBD2, 7 bases. Per germline, CDR1 KGHSH and CDR2 LQKENI. Trimming removed 0 bases at V and 5 bases at J, with 17 bases between. The CDR3 runs to 17 residues. CDR3 protein: CASSPPLWRGLNNEQFF. CDR3 DNA sequence: TGTGCCAGCTCACCACCCTTGTGGCGGGGGCTCAACAATGAGCAGTTCTTC.

The chain has TRBV7-9 and TRBJ2-1, with D tentatively TRBD1 (5 bases). The CDR3 runs to 16 residues. Trimming took off 5 bases at V and 0 bases at J, with 14 bases between the two ends. Germline V lookup: CDR1 SEHNR, CDR2 FQNEAQ (reference sequence). CDR3 loop: CASSPQGRSSYNEQFF. DNA for the CDR3: TGTGCCAGCAGCCCCCAGGGTAGGAGCTCCTACAATGAGCAGTTCTTC.

This clonotype was seen a handful of times. V gene TRBV25-1 combines with J gene TRBJ2-7; the D gene is possibly TRBD2 (5 bases). The V end was cut by 5 bases, the J end by 6 bases, with 23 bases between. The CDR3 runs to 16 residues. In germline, CDR1 is MGHDK, CDR2 SYGVNS. The CDR3 protein is CASSPPVPASGTEQYF. DNA of the CDR3: TGTGCCAGCAGTCCCCCCGTACCCGCGAGCGGTACCGAGCAGTACTTC.

The gene calls are TRBV5-1 and TRBJ2-2; unclear D gene. The V end lost 0 bases, the J end lost 4 bases, and 7 bases lay between the germline ends. Germline V CDR1 and CDR2: SGHRS, YFSETQ. The CDR3 totals 14 residues. In DNA, the CDR3 is TGCGCCAGCAGCTTGGAAGTGGGCACCGGGGAGCTGTTTTTT. Its protein product is CASSLEVGTGELFF.

The chain links TRBV20-1 to TRBJ2-7, with D maybe TRBD2 (6 bases). The V end lost 1 base, the J end lost 7 bases, and 20 bases lay between the germline ends. CDR3 size: 15 residues. The germline V gene encodes CDR1 DFQATT and CDR2 SNEGSKA (reference sequence). Here the CDR3 reads CSARVRGSGLLEQYF. CDR3 sequence (DNA): TGCAGTGCTAGAGTGAGAGGGTCTGGACTACTTGAGCAGTACTTC.

This clonotype turned up a few times. The CDR3 sequence is CASSLALVDNYGYTF. CDR3 in DNA: TGTGCCAGCAGTTTAGCGCTTGTTGATAACTATGGCTACACCTTC. The chain employs TRBV12-3 or TRBV12-4 and TRBJ1-2, with D unresolved. V lost 0 bases to trimming and J lost 1 base, with 9 bases between them. CDR3 length equals 15 residues.

This clonotype was detected a few times. V is TRBV28 and J is TRBJ2-5, with no clear D. The germline V gene has CDR1 MDHEN and CDR2 SYDVKM. Trimming cost V 4 bases and J 7 bases, with 19 bases left between them. The CDR3 is made up of 15 amino acids. CDR3 sequence (DNA): TGTGCCAGCAGTTCCCCTCACGGTACCAGTGTGACCCAGTACTTC. Protein product: CASSSPHGTSVTQYF.

The chain joins TRBV7-9 to TRBJ2-3, with D possibly being TRBD2 (5 bases). Per germline, CDR1 SEHNR and CDR2 FQNEAQ (reference sequence). V was trimmed by 3 bases and J by 3 bases, leaving 16 bases between them. This CDR3 spans 16 amino acids. CDR3 coding DNA: TGTGCCAGCAGCTTTTCGTCAGGAGAGGGAACAGATACGCAGTATTTT. Its translation is CASSFSSGEGTDTQYF. The variable domain in full, completed from reference TRBV7-9 and TRBJ2-3, reads DTGVSQNPRHKITKRGQNVTFRCDPISEHNRLYWYRQTLGQGPEFLTYFQNEAQLEKSRLLSDRFSAERPKGSFSTLEIQRTEQGDSAMYLCASSFSSGEGTDTQYFGPGTRLTVL.

The V call is TRBV15, the J call TRBJ2-7, with 9 positions matching TRBD1. The trim removed 3 bases at V and 4 bases at J, leaving 7 bases unmatched. This CDR3 has 15 amino acids. Per germline, CDR1 LNHNV and CDR2 YYDKDF (reference sequence). The CDR3 DNA follows: TGTGCCACCAGCAGCGAGACAGGGGGTTTGTACGAGCAGTACTTC. It encodes CATSSETGGLYEQYF.

On this clonotype: The DNA is left out, because the CDR3 cannot be placed on it with certainty; the CDR3 is given as TCRdb lists it. The rearrangement joins TRBV30 to TRBJ1-1; TRBD1 is the table's D call, not checked against the DNA. The CDR3 spans 14 amino acids, including both terminal residues. In germline, CDR1 is GTSNPN, CDR2 SVGIG (reference sequence). The CDR3: CAWSVGQGAEYDFF.

This clonotype was seen more than once but under ten times. The V and J genes are TRBV6-5 and TRBJ1-2; D is unresolved. V gave up 0 bases and J gave up 0 bases, with 8 bases separating them. There are 15 residues in the CDR3. Germline V CDR1 and CDR2: MNHEY, SVGAGI. The CDR3 protein is CASSYSGSTNYGYTF. CDR3 bases: TGTGCCAGCAGTTACTCTGGGTCAACTAACTATGGCTACACCTTC.

There are a few counts of this clonotype. The chain links TRBV2 to TRBJ2-3, with 14 bases lining up with TRBD2. Germline values: CDR1 SNHLY, CDR2 FYNNEI. With 5 bases clipped from V and 6 bases from J, the junction kept 7 bases outside the gene matches. The CDR3 runs 16 residues. The CDR3 DNA reads TGTGCCAGCAGTACCGGGACTAGCGGGAGAGTCGATACGCAGTATTTT. It translates to CASSTGTSGRVDTQYF.

A remark on this clonotype: The junction departs from germline at one end; a sequencing error may be responsible. The genes are TRBV3-1 and TRBJ1-5; TRBD1 aligns across 7 bases. Per the germline V gene, CDR1 is LGHDT and CDR2 is YNNKEL (reference sequence). CDR3 length equals 18 residues. CDR3 loop: CASSLRQGRSYSNRPQHF. In DNA form, the CDR3 reads TGTGCCAGCAGCCTGAGACAGGGCCGCAGCTATAGCAATCGGCCCCAGCATTTT. Full variable domain (rest looked up from reference TRBV3-1 and TRBJ1-5): DTAVSQTPKYLVTQMGNDKSIKCEQNLGHDTMYWYKQDSKKFLKIMFSYNNKELIINETVPNRFSPKSPDKAHLNLHINSLELGDSAVYFCASSLRQGRSYSNRPQHFGDGTRLSIL.

There are a few counts of this clonotype. The chain combines TRBV28 with TRBJ2-7; the D gene could be TRBD1 or TRBD2 (6 bases each). The V end was cut by 6 bases, the J end by 0 bases, with 18 bases between. The V gene's germline CDR1 is MDHEN and CDR2 SYDVKM. There are 16 residues in the CDR3. CDR3 loop: CASSPWGAESSYEQYF. In nucleotides, the CDR3 is TGTGCCAGCAGCCCCTGGGGGGCGGAGAGCTCCTACGAGCAGTACTTC.

This clonotype was seen many times. Germline is not matched at one junction end, which may reflect a read error. The rearrangement links TRBV5-1 to TRBJ1-1; D might be TRBD1 (6 bases). CDR1 SGHRS and CDR2 YFSETQ come from the germline V gene. There are 14 residues in the CDR3. CDR3 in DNA: TGTGCCAGCAGCCCACAGGGCATGAACACTGAAGCTTTCTTT. This sequence encodes CASSPQGMNTEAFF.

This clonotype has a count of ten or more. The genes are TRBV28 and TRBJ2-2, with D perhaps TRBD1 or TRBD2 (5 bases each). The CDR3 covers 16 residues. CDR1 MDHEN and CDR2 SYDVKM come from the germline V gene. V was shortened by 3 bases and J by 1 base, with 12 bases between the two germline ends. The CDR3 nucleotides read TGTGCCAGCAGTTTTTGGGGGAGACTGAACACCGGGGAGCTGTTTTTT. This codes for CASSFWGRLNTGELFF.